This T cell receptor (beta chain) comes out of a study of OX40 agonist ivuxolimab in advanced cancers. This table comes from immunoSEQ multiplex PCR, and its TCRdb copy is limited to in-frame clones, with some not included. In the table there are 72,000 or so clones, about 88% of which are singletons. V was clipped by 2 bases and J by 2 bases, with 9 bases between them. This CDR3 spans 14 amino acids. Germline values: CDR1 SGHVS, CDR2 FNYEAQ. The chain is built from TRBV7-6 and TRBJ2-5; the D gene is possibly TRBD1 (6 bases). The source of this sequence is an adult with an advanced solid tumor such as melanoma, head and neck, liver or kidney cancer. This specimen consisted of CD4+ or CD8+ T cells sorted from blood, obtained in a trial of the OX40 agonist ivuxolimab. CDR3 sequence reads: CASSLYQGQETQYF. CDR3 bases: TGTGCCAGCAGCTTATATCAGGGGCAAGAGACCCAGTACTTC.